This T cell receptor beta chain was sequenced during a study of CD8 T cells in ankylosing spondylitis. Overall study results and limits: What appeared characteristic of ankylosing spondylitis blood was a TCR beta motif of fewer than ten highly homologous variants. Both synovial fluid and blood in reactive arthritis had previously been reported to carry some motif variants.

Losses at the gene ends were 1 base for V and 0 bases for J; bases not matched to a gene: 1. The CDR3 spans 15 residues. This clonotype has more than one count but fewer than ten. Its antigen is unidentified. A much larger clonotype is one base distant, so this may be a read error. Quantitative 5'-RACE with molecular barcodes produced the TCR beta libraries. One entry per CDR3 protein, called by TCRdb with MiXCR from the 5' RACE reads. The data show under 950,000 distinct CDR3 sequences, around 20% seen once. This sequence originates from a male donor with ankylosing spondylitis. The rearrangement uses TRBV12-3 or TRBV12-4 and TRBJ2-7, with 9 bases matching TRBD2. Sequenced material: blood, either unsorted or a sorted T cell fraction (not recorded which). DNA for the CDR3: TGTGCCAGCAGTTTAGGACTAGCGGCCTCCTACGAGCAGTACTTC. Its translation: CASSLGLAASYEQYF.